This T cell receptor (beta chain) was documented in a study of shared clonotypes between healthy human individuals. There are a few counts of this clone. The antigen is unknown. CDR1 SGHVS and CDR2 FQNEAQ come from the germline V gene. V lost 7 bases and J lost 6, with 13 bases in between. The CDR3 is 12 residues long. Every contributor of samples was a Caucasian grown-up residing in Nashville, Tennessee. Splitting of CD4+ cells produced CD45RA+ naive and CD45RA-negative memory subsets. The assay was immunoSEQ multiplex PCR, and TCRdb's table has in-frame clones only and misses some. Here the sample spans roughly 1 million clones, approximately 72% being singletons. Study findings and constraints: Among non-shared clonotypes, generation probabilities were lower than among those shared by all four donors. Inspection by rarefaction showed sorted-subset sequencing to be incomplete despite large depth.

The TCR sequence derives from a man aged 18-30 years in good health. Sequences were obtained from memory CD4+ T cells sorted from blood. Subset defined: CD45RA-negative fraction. V and J are TRBV7-8 and TRBJ2-7; D possibly uses TRBD1 or TRBD2 (5 bases each). CDR3 bases: TGTGCCAGCAAGGGACCCGCGACCGAGCAGTACTTC. Translating gives CASKGPATEQYF.